The subject of this entry is one T cell receptor (beta chain). Its matching antigen is unknown. The sample is drawn from a study of cytomegalovirus exposure and HLA in healthy donors. Study-wide results and limits: V- and J-gene trimming in TCR beta was tied to a missense DCLRE1C variant by an analysis performed later.

The primer mix had 60 Vbeta and 13 Jbeta primers. Libraries were prepared by immunoSEQ multiplex PCR; TCRdb keeps only in-frame clonotypes and omits some of them. The sample has about 62,000 clones; about 87% are singletons. The germline V gene has CDR1 LNHNV and CDR2 YYDKDF (reference sequence). This CDR3 comprises 19 residues. Between the trimmed V and J ends, which lost 0 bases and 0 bases, there was a span of 18 bases. The source material was PBMCs. This receptor was obtained from a man aged 18-30 years in good health and CMV-seronegative. This chain connects TRBV15 to TRBJ1-3, with D possibly being TRBD1 (5 bases). CDR3 protein: CATSREVGRWHSSGNTIYF. In DNA, the CDR3 is TGTGCCACCAGCAGAGAAGTGGGGCGTTGGCATAGCTCTGGAAACACCATATATTTT.